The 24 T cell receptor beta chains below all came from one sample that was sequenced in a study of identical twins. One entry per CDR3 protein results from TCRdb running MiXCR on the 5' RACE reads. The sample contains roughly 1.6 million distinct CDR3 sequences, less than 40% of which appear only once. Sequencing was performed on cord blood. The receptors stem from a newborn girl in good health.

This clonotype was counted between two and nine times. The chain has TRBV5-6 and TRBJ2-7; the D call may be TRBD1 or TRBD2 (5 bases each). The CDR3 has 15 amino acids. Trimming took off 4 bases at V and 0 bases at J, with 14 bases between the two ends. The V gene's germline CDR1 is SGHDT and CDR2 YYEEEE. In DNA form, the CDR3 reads TGTGCCAGCAGCCCATTTACCGGGACCTCCTACGAGCAGTACTTC. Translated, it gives CASSPFTGTSYEQYF.

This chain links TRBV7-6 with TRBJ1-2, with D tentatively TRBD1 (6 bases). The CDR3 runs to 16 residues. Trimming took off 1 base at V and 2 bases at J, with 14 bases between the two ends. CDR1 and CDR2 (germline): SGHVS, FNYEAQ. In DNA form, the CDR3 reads TGTGCCAGCAGCTTAGGGGGGGGACATAAAAACTATGGCTACACCTTC. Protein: CASSLGGGHKNYGYTF. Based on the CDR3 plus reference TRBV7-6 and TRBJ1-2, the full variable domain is GAGVSQSPRYKVTKRGQDVALRCDPISGHVSLYWYRQALGQGPEFLTYFNYEAQQDKSGLPNDRFSAERPEGSISTLTIQRTEQRDSAMYRCASSLGGGHKNYGYTFGSGTRLTVV.

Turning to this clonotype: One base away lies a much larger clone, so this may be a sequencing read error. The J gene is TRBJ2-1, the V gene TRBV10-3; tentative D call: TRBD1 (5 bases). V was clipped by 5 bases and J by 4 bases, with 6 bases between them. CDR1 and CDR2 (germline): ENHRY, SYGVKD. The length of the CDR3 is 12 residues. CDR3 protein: CAISSGYNEQFF. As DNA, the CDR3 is TGTGCCATCAGTTCAGGGTACAATGAGCAGTTCTTC.

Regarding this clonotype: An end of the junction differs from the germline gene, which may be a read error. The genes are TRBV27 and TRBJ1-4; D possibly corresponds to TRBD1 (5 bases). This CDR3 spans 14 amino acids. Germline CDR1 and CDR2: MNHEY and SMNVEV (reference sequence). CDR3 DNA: TGTGCCAGCAGTTTTAGGGACGGTAATGCAAAACTGTTTTTT. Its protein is CASSFRDGNAKLFF.

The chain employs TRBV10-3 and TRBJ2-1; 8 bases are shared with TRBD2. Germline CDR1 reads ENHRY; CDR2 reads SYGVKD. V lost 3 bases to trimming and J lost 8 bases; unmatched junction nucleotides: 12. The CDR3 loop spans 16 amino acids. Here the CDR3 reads CAISDFSTGGPYEQFF. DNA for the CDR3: TGTGCCATCAGTGATTTTAGTACGGGGGGGCCATATGAGCAGTTCTTC.

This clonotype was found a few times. CDR3 DNA: TGCAGTGCTAGATGGCGAGTTCACTACAATGAGCAGTTCTTC. Translation: CSARWRVHYNEQFF. The rearrangement uses TRBV20-1 and TRBJ2-1; D is unresolved. The length of the CDR3 is 14 residues. Trimming removed 2 bases at V and 3 bases at J, with 11 bases between. Germline CDR1 reads DFQATT; CDR2 reads SNEGSKA (reference sequence).

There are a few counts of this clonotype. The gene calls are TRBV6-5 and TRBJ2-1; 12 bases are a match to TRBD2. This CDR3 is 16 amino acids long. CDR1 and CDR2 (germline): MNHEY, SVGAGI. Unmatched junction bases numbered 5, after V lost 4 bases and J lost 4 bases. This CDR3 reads CASSWAGTSGYNEQFF. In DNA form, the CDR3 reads TGTGCCAGCAGTTGGGCCGGGACTAGCGGGTACAATGAGCAGTTCTTC.

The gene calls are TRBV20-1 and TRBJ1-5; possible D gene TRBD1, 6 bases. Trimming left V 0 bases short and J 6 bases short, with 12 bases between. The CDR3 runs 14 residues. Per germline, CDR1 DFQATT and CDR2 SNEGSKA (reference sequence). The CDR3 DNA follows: TGCAGTGCTAGAGATGCCAGGGGCGGTCAGCCCCAGCATTTT. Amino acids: CSARDARGGQPQHF.

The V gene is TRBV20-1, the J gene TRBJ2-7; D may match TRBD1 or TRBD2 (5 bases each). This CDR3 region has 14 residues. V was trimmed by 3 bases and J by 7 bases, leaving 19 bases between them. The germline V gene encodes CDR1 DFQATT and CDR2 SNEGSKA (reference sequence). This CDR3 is CSASEWQGSGEQYF. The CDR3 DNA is TGCAGTGCTAGCGAATGGCAGGGTTCGGGGGAGCAGTACTTC.

Written as DNA, the CDR3 is TGTGCCATCAGTGACACAACCCGGACAGGGGAGTCCTCTAACTATGGCTACACCTTC. It specifies CAISDTTRTGESSNYGYTF. The chain recombines TRBV10-3 with TRBJ1-2; 9 nucleotides match TRBD1. V lost 3 bases to trimming and J lost 0 bases; unmatched junction nucleotides: 14. The CDR3 consists of 19 residues. The germline gives CDR1 ENHRY, CDR2 SYGVKD.

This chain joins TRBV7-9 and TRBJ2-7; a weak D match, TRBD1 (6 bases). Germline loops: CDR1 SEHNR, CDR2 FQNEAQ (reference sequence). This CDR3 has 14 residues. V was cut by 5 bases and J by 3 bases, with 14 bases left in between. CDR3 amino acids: CASSGRDIYYEQYF. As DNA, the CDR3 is TGTGCCAGCAGCGGTAGGGACATCTACTACGAGCAGTACTTC.

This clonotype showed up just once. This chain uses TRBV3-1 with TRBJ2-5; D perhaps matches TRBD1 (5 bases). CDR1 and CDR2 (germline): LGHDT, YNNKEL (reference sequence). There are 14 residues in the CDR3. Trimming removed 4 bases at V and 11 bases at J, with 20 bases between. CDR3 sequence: CASSPWVAQGEQYF. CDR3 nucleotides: TGTGCCAGCAGCCCCTGGGTAGCCCAGGGTGAGCAGTACTTC.

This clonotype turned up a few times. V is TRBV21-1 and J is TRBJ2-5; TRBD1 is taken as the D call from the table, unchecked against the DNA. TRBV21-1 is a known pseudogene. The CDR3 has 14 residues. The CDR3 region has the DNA TGTGCCAGCAGCCCGCGGGACAGTAAAGAGACCCAGTACTTC. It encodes CASSPRDSKETQYF.

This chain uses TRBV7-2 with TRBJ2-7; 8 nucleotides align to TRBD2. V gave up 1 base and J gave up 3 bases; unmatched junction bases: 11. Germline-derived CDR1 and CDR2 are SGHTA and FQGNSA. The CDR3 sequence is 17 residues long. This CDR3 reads CASSLVGSGAPNYEQYF. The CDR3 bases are TGTGCCAGCAGCTTAGTCGGTAGCGGGGCTCCTAACTACGAGCAGTACTTC.

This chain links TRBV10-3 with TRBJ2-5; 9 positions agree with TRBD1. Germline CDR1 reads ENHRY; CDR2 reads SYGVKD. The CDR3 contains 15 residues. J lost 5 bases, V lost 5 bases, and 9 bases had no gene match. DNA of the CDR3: TGTGCCATCAGTAAAACAACAGGGGGCGGGGAGACCCAGTACTTC. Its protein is CAISKTTGGGETQYF.

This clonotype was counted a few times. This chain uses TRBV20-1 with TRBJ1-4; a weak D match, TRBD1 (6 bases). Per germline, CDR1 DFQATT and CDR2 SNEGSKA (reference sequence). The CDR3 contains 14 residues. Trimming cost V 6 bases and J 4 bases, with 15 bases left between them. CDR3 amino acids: CSAGQIPGNEKLFF. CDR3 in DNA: TGCAGTGCCGGACAGATTCCGGGTAATGAAAAACTGTTTTTT.

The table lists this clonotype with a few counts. CDR3 sequence: CSAVGIRLPTDTQYF. CDR3 DNA: TGCAGTGCTGTCGGGATTCGGCTACCCACAGATACGCAGTATTTT. The chain is built from TRBV20-1 and TRBJ2-3, with D possibly matching TRBD2 (5 bases). The CDR3 covers 15 residues. Trimming cost V 5 bases and J 2 bases, with 17 bases left between them. The V gene's germline CDR1 is DFQATT and CDR2 SNEGSKA (reference sequence).

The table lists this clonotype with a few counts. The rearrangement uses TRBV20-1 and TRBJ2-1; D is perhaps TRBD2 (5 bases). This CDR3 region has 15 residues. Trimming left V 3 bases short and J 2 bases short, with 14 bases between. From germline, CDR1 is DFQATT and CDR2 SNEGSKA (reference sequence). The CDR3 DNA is TGCAGTGCTAGTAAGGGAGACTACCCCTACAATGAGCAGTTCTTC. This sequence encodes CSASKGDYPYNEQFF.

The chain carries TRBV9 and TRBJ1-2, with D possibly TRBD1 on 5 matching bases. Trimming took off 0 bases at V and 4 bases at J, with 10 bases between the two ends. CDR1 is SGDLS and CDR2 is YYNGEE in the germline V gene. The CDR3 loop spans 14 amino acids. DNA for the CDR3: TGTGCCAGCAGCGTAGACCGGGACCTCTATGGCTACACCTTC. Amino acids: CASSVDRDLYGYTF. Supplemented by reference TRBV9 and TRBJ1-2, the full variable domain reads DSGVTQTPKHLITATGQRVTLRCSPRSGDLSVYWYQQSLDQGLQFLIQYYNGEERAKGNILERFSAQQFPDLHSELNLSSLELGDSALYFCASSVDRDLYGYTFGSGTRLTVV.

CDR3 in DNA: TGTGCCAGCAGTTACCGTGCGGGACCCTCCAAGACCCAGTACTTC. Translated, it gives CASSYRAGPSKTQYF. V is TRBV6-6 and J is TRBJ2-5, with a possible D match to TRBD2 (6 bases). This CDR3 is 15 amino acids long. CDR1 is MNHNY and CDR2 is SVGAGI in the germline V gene (reference sequence). V was cut by 2 bases and J by 6 bases, with 16 bases left in between.

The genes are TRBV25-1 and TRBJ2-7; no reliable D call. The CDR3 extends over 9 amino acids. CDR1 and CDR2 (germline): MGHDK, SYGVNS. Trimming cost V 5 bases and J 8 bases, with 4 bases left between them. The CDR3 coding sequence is TGTGCCAGCAGTAGGAAGCAGTACTTC. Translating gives CASSRKQYF.

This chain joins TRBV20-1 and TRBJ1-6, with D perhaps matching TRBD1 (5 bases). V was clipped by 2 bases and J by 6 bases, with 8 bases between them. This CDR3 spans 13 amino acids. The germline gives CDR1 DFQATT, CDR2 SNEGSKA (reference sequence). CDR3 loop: CSARPGGNSPLHF. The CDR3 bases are TGCAGTGCTAGACCTGGGGGTAATTCACCCCTCCACTTT.

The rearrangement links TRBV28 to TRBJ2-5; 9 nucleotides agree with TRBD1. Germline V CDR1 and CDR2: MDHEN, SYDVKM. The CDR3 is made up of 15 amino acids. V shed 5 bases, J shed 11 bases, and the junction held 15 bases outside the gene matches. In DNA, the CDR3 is TGTGCCAGCAGTGGGGAGACAGGGGGAGACAATGAGCAGTACTTC. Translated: CASSGETGGDNEQYF.

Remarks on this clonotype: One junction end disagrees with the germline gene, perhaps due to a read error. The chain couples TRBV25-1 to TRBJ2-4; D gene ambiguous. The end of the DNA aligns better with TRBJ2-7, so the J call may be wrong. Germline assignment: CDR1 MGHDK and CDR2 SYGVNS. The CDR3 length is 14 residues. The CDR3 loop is CASSDSALSCEQYF. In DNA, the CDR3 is TGTGCCAGCAGTGATTCAGCTCTCTCCTGCGAGCAGTACTTC.